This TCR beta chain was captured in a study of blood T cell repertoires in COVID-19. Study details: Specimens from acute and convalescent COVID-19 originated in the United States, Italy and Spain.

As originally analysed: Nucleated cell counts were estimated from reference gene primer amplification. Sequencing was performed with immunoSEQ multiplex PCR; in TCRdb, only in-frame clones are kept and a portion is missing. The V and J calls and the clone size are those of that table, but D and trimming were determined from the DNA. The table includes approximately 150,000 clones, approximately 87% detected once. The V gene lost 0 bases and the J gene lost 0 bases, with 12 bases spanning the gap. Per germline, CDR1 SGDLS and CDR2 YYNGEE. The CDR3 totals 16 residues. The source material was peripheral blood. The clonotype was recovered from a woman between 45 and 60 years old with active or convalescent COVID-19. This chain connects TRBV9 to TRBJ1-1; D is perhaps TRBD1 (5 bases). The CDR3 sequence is CASSVGSWGLNTEAFF. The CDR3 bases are TGTGCCAGCAGCGTAGGAAGTTGGGGCCTGAACACTGAAGCTTTCTTT.